Below, 16 T cell receptor beta chains from the same sample are listed, as sequenced in a study of blood T cell repertoires in COVID-19. Repertoires were generated with immunoSEQ multiplex PCR, while TCRdb's copy carries only in-frame clones and drops some. This table has around 150,000 clones, approximately 88% appearing once. The source material was PBMCs or T cells enriched from blood (not recorded which). Receptor source: a woman aged 45 to 65 who had recovered from COVID-19.

This chain joins TRBV7-2 and TRBJ1-5; 8 bases agree with TRBD1. The trim removed 3 bases at V and 6 bases at J, leaving 13 bases unmatched. The CDR3 totals 17 residues. Germline V lookup: CDR1 SGHTA, CDR2 FQGNSA. CDR3 in DNA: TGTGCCAGCAGCTTTGGGGGGACCAGGGGGCGGGGTCAGCCCCAGCATTTT. Encoded protein: CASSFGGTRGRGQPQHF.

The rearrangement joins TRBV6-5 to TRBJ1-2; D is uncertain. V lost 7 bases and J lost 0, with 15 bases in between. Germline V lookup: CDR1 MNHEY, CDR2 SVGAGI. CDR3 length equals 15 residues. CDR3 loop: CASTRWAGTNYGYTF. The CDR3 DNA reads as TGTGCCAGCACCCGCTGGGCAGGAACTAACTATGGCTACACCTTC.

CDR3 coding DNA: TGTGCCAGCGGTAGGCGGTCAGTGGATGAGCAGTTCTTC. This encodes CASGRRSVDEQFF. The V gene is TRBV6-5, the J gene TRBJ2-1; no definite D call. Trimming took off 8 bases at V and 8 bases at J, with 16 bases between the two ends. This CDR3 comprises 13 residues. CDR1 is MNHEY and CDR2 is SVGAGI in the germline V gene.

The chain recombines TRBV5-1 with TRBJ2-4; 7 bases map to TRBD2. The CDR3 spans 14 residues. In germline, CDR1 is SGHRS, CDR2 YFSETQ. J gave up 5 bases and V 0 bases, and 2 bases lay outside the gene matches. The DNA for the CDR3 is TGCGCCAGCAGCTTGGTGGCGGGGGAAAACATTCAGTACTTC. Amino acid sequence: CASSLVAGENIQYF.

This rearrangement joins TRBV4-2 to TRBJ1-2, with 7 bases identical to TRBD1. Germline V gene lookup returns CDR1 LGHNA and CDR2 YNFKEQ. V was clipped by 0 bases and J by 4 bases; unmatched bases: 5. CDR3 length equals 15 residues. CDR3 coding DNA: TGTGCCAGCAGCCAAGATAGGGGACAGCCCTATGGCTACACCTTC. Amino acids: CASSQDRGQPYGYTF.

This chain links TRBV6-5 with TRBJ1-3, with D perhaps TRBD1 (6 bases). This CDR3 is 16 amino acids long. V lost 0 bases, J lost 2 bases, and 11 bases lay in between. The germline V gene has CDR1 MNHEY and CDR2 SVGAGI. The CDR3 DNA reads as TGTGCCAGCAGTTACTCGCCCACAGGGACTGGAAACACCATATATTTT. Protein product: CASSYSPTGTGNTIYF.

The chain links TRBV19 to TRBJ1-3; a possible D gene is TRBD1 (5 bases). Germline assignment: CDR1 LNHDA and CDR2 SQIVND (reference sequence). CDR3 length equals 16 residues. The V end was cut by 0 bases, the J end by 3 bases, with 12 bases between. The CDR3 DNA is TGTGCCAGTAGTATAGATATTGGGCAGGGTGGAAACACCATATATTTT. It encodes CASSIDIGQGGNTIYF. Combining the CDR3 with reference TRBV19 and TRBJ1-3 gives the whole variable domain DGGITQSPKYLFRKEGQNVTLSCEQNLNHDAMYWYRQDPGQGLRLIYYSQIVNDFQKGDIAEGYSVSREKKESFPLTVTSAQKNPTAFYLCASSIDIGQGGNTIYFGEGSWLTVV.

This chain uses TRBV30 with TRBJ2-7; D is perhaps TRBD2 (5 bases). Per the germline V gene, CDR1 is GTSNPN and CDR2 is SVGIG (reference sequence). This CDR3 has 14 amino acids. V was clipped by 2 bases and J by 3 bases, with 14 bases between them. The CDR3 sequence is CAWSSGLSYYEQYF. The CDR3 DNA follows: TGTGCCTGGAGTAGTGGACTGAGTTACTACGAGCAGTACTTC.

The V call is TRBV10-3, the J call TRBJ2-7; 9 bases match TRBD1. Germline loops: CDR1 ENHRY, CDR2 SYGVKD. With 6 bases clipped from V and 1 base from J, the junction kept 4 bases outside the gene matches. This CDR3 contains 14 residues. The DNA for the CDR3 is TGTGCCATCAGCTCGGGACAGGGTTCCTACGAGCAGTACTTC. Amino acid sequence: CAISSGQGSYEQYF.

The V and J genes are TRBV6-1 and TRBJ1-2; the D gene is possibly TRBD1 (6 bases). The V end was cut by 2 bases, the J end by 2 bases, with 6 bases between. The germline gives CDR1 MNHNS, CDR2 SASEGT. The length of the CDR3 is 13 residues. Here the CDR3 reads CASSEQGNYGYTF. CDR3 DNA sequence: TGTGCCAGCAGTGAACAGGGGAACTATGGCTACACCTTC.

The rearrangement links TRBV6-5 to TRBJ2-2; possibly TRBD1 for D (6 bases). There are 13 residues in the CDR3. Trimming left V 8 bases short and J 0 bases short, with 7 bases between. CDR1 MNHEY and CDR2 SVGAGI come from the germline V gene. Here the CDR3 reads CASHRANTGELFF. DNA of the CDR3: TGTGCCAGCCACAGGGCGAACACCGGGGAGCTGTTTTTT.

This clone has more than one count but fewer than ten. V gene TRBV27 combines with J gene TRBJ1-2; 10 positions agree with TRBD1. Trimming at V came to 4 bases and at J to 0 bases, leaving 14 bases not matched to a gene. This CDR3 has 19 residues. Germline values: CDR1 MNHEY, CDR2 SMNVEV (reference sequence). CDR3 protein: CASSSYNTDRGRPNYGYTF. CDR3 nucleotide sequence: TGTGCCAGCAGTTCCTATAATACGGACAGGGGGAGACCTAACTATGGCTACACCTTC.

This clone was seen once. CDR3 DNA: TGTGCCAGCAGTTACTCGACACAGTCCTCTGGAAACACCATATATTTT. It yields the protein CASSYSTQSSGNTIYF. The chain uses TRBV6-5 and TRBJ1-3; D unresolved. Looked up from germline, CDR1 is MNHEY and CDR2 is SVGAGI. V gave up 0 bases and J gave up 0 bases, with 9 bases separating them. The CDR3 is 16 residues long.

The chain combines TRBV24-1 with TRBJ1-2, with 8 positions matching TRBD1. From germline, CDR1 is KGHDR and CDR2 SFDVKD. V was pared by 3 bases and J by 7 bases, with 6 bases of the junction left unmatched. CDR3 length: 14 amino acids. In DNA form, the CDR3 reads TGTGCCACCAGTGATCAGGGGGCCGATCTTGGCTACACCTTC. This sequence encodes CATSDQGADLGYTF.

This chain uses TRBV19 with TRBJ1-2; D unresolved. V gave up 1 base and J gave up 8 bases, with 14 bases separating them. This CDR3 contains 14 residues. Germline-derived CDR1 and CDR2 are LNHDA and SQIVND (reference sequence). The CDR3 region has the DNA TGTGCCAGTAGTATAGCCCGAAGTGAGTACGGCTACACCTTC. Its protein product is CASSIARSEYGYTF.

This chain joins TRBV5-1 and TRBJ2-7; a possible D gene is TRBD2 (5 bases). CDR3 length: 14 amino acids. V lost 2 bases and J lost 0, with 9 bases in between. Germline values: CDR1 SGHRS, CDR2 YFSETQ. The CDR3 DNA reads as TGCGCCAGCAGCTTTTCGGGGAGCTCCTACGAGCAGTACTTC. It encodes CASSFSGSSYEQYF.